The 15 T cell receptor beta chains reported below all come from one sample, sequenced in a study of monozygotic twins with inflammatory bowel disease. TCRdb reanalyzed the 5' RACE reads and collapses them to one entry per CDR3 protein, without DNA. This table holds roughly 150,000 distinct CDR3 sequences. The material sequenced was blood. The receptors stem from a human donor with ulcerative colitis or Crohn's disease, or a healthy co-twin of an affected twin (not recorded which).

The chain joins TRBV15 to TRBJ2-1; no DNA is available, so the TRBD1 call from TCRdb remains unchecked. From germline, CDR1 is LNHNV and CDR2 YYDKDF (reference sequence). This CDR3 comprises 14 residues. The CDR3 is CATSRDGGNNEQFF.

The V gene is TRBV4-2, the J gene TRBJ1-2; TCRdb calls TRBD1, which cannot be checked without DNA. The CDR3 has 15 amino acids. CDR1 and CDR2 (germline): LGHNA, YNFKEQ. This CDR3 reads CASSQPDRDNYGYTF.

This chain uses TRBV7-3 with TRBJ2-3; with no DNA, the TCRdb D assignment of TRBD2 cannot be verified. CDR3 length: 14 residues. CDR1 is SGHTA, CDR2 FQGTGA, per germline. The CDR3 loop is CASSSSGSTDTQYF.

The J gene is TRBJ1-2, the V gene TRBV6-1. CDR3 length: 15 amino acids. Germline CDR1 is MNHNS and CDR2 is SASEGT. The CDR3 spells CASTQLYDGREGYTF.

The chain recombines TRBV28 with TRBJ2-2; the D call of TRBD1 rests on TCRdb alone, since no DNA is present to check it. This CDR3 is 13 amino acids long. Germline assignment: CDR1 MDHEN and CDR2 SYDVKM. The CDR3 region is CASSFIRAGELFF.

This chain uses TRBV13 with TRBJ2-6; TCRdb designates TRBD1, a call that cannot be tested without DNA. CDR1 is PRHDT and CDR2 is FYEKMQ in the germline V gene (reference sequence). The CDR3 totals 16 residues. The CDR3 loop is CASSLAGGVGANVLTF.

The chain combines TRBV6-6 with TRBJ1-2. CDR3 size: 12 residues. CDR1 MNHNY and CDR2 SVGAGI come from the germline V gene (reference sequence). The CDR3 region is CASMDGYYGYTF.

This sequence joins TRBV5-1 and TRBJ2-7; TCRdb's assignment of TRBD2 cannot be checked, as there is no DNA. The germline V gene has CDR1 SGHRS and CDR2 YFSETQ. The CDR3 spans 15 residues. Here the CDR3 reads CASTLDLADSYEQYF.

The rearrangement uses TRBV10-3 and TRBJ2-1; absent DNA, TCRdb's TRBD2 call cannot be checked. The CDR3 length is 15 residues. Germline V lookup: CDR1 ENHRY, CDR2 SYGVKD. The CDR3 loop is CAISESSSGSREQFF.

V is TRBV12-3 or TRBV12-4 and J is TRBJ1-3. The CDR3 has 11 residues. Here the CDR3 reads CASVKVDTIYF.

The CDR3 loop is CASSFGGGQETQYF. The genes are TRBV5-1 and TRBJ2-5; TCRdb's assignment of TRBD2 cannot be checked, as there is no DNA. The CDR3 spans 14 residues. Germline CDR1 is SGHRS and CDR2 is YFSETQ.

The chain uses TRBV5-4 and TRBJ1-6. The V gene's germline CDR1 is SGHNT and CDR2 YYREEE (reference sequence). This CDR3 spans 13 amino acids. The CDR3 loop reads CASKSEYNSPLHF.

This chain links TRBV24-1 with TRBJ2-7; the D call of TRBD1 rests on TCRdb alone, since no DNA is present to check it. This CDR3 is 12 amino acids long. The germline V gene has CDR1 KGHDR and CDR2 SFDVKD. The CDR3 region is CATSGNSYEQYF.

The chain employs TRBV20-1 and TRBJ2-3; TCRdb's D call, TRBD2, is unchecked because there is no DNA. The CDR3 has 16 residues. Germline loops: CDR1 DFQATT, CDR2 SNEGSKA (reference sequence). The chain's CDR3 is CSARGSGLAGTDTQYF.

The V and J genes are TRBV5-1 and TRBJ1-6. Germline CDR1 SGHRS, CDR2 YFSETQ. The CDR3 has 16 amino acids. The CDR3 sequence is CASRGGESSYNSPLHF.